This TCR beta chain was captured by sequencing in a study of CD8 T cells in ankylosing spondylitis. 5'-RACE, quantitative and with molecular barcodes, yielded the TCR beta libraries. TCRdb passed the 5' RACE reads through MiXCR, listing each CDR3 protein once. The sample holds roughly 100,000 distinct CDR3 sequences, about 8% seen once. This clonotype has at least ten counts. This CDR3 has 12 amino acids. CDR1 SNHLY and CDR2 FYNNEI come from the germline V gene. V lost 4 bases and J lost 7; bases outside the gene matches: 0. The genes are TRBV2 and TRBJ2-1; TRBD2 matches 8 bases. The receptor comes from a male donor with ankylosing spondylitis or in good health (not recorded which). The sample was blood, either unsorted or a sorted T cell fraction (not recorded which). The CDR3 loop is CASSAGGNEQFF. The CDR3 bases are TGTGCCAGCAGTGCGGGGGGGAATGAGCAGTTCTTC.